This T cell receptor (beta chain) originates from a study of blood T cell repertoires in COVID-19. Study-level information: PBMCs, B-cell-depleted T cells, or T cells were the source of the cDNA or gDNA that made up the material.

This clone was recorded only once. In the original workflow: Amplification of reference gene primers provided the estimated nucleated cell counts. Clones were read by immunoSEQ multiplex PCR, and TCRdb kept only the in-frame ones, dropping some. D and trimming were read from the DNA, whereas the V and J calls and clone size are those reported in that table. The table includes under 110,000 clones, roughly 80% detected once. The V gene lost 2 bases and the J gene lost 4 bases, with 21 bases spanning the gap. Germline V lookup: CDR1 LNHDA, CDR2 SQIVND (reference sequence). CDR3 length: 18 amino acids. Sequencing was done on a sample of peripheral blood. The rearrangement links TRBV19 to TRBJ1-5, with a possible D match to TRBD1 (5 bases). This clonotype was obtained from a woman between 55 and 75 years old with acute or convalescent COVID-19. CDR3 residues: CASSIKGQGGYGNQPQHF. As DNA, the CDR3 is TGTGCCAGTAGTATAAAGGGGCAGGGAGGGTATGGAAATCAGCCCCAGCATTTT.